This T cell receptor beta chain is from a study of blood T cell repertoires in COVID-19. TCRdb's copy holds only in-frame clones and misses some; the assay was immunoSEQ multiplex PCR. Of about 470,000 clones listed, about nine tenths are singletons. The germline gives CDR1 WSHSY, CDR2 SAAADI. Trimming left V 0 bases short and J 11 bases short, with 19 bases between. This CDR3 is 15 amino acids long. The clonotype was recovered from a woman aged 18-35 years who had recovered from COVID-19. This chain uses TRBV10-2 with TRBJ1-1; possible D gene TRBD1, 6 bases. The sequenced sample consisted of PBMCs or T cells enriched from blood (not recorded which). The CDR3 is CASSESRAGASVAFF. CDR3 nucleotides: TGCGCCAGCAGTGAGTCGAGAGCAGGGGCCTCTGTGGCTTTCTTT.